This passage covers 30 T cell receptor beta chains from one sample sequenced in a study of cytomegalovirus exposure and HLA in healthy donors. Primers: 60 Vbeta forward and 13 Jbeta reverse. Generated by immunoSEQ multiplex PCR, the TCRdb table keeps only in-frame clones and is missing some. The data contain under 150,000 clones, roughly 80% of them seen just once; the ten biggest clones take up less than 2.5%. Sequenced: PBMCs. The receptors stem from a boy between 2 and 15 years old in good health and CMV-seronegative.

The chain has TRBV12-5 and TRBJ2-5; 7 nucleotides line up with TRBD1. V shed 5 bases, J shed 5 bases, and the junction held 11 bases outside the gene matches. The V gene's germline CDR1 is LGHNT and CDR2 FRNRAP. CDR3 length equals 15 residues. CDR3 residues: CASGPAGTAFETQYF. The CDR3 nucleotides read TGTGCTAGTGGTCCAGCCGGGACAGCATTCGAGACCCAGTACTTC.

This clone was picked up one time. This rearrangement joins TRBV28 to TRBJ1-2; D gene uncertain. The CDR3 loop spans 13 amino acids. Trimming took off 7 bases at V and 8 bases at J, with 17 bases between the two ends. The germline V gene encodes CDR1 MDHEN and CDR2 SYDVKM. The DNA for the CDR3 is TGTGCCAGCACCTGGCCCGGGAGGGTCGGCTACACCTTC. It translates to CASTWPGRVGYTF.

A word on this clone: This sample also contains other DNA sequences that code for the same CDR3. This chain joins TRBV18 and TRBJ2-1, with 7 bases fitting TRBD2. Per the germline V gene, CDR1 is KGHSH and CDR2 is LQKENI. J lost 4 bases, V lost 3 bases, and 6 bases had no gene match. The CDR3 loop spans 15 amino acids. CDR3 in amino acids: CASSPRASGYNEQFF. The CDR3 bases are TGTGCCAGCTCACCGCGGGCTAGCGGTTACAATGAGCAGTTCTTC. Full variable domain (remainder filled in from reference TRBV18 and TRBJ2-1): NAGVMQNPRHLVRRRGQEARLRCSPMKGHSHVYWYRQLPEEGLKFMVYLQKENIIDESGMPKERFSAEFPKEGPSILRIQQVVRGDSAAYFCASSPRASGYNEQFFGPGTRLTVL.

This chain links TRBV6-1 with TRBJ2-5; TRBD1 matches at 7 bases. The junction had 6 bases not matched to a gene; V was cut back by 6 bases and J by 5 bases. The CDR3 loop spans 13 amino acids. Germline loops: CDR1 MNHNS, CDR2 SASEGT. The CDR3 coding sequence is TGTGCCAGCAGCGAGACAGGGTGGGAGACCCAGTACTTC. Translated: CASSETGWETQYF.

V gene TRBV29-1 combines with J gene TRBJ2-7, with D possibly TRBD1 on 6 matching bases. The length of the CDR3 is 16 residues. Germline V lookup: CDR1 SQVTM, CDR2 ANQGSEA. The V gene lost 2 bases and the J gene lost 4 bases, with 21 bases spanning the gap. The CDR3, as DNA: TGCAGCGTTGAAACCCCGACAGGCCTTGGGCGGTACGAGCAGTACTTC. Translating gives CSVETPTGLGRYEQYF.

The rearrangement uses TRBV9 and TRBJ2-2; D is perhaps TRBD2 (6 bases). This CDR3 comprises 15 residues. Per the germline V gene, CDR1 is SGDLS and CDR2 is YYNGEE. V lost 0 bases to trimming and J lost 5 bases, with 11 bases between them. The CDR3 region is CASSVEGTSTGELFF. The CDR3 coding sequence is TGTGCCAGCAGCGTAGAAGGGACTTCAACCGGGGAGCTGTTTTTT. Full variable domain (rest looked up from reference TRBV9 and TRBJ2-2): DSGVTQTPKHLITATGQRVTLRCSPRSGDLSVYWYQQSLDQGLQFLIQYYNGEERAKGNILERFSAQQFPDLHSELNLSSLELGDSALYFCASSVEGTSTGELFFGEGSRLTVL.

The rearrangement links TRBV18 to TRBJ2-7; TRBD1 agrees at 8 bases. CDR3 length: 16 amino acids. Looked up from germline, CDR1 is KGHSH and CDR2 is LQKENI. With V trimmed by 0 bases and J by 2 bases, 6 bases remained unmatched. This chain's CDR3 is CASSPPSQGATYEQYF. The CDR3, as DNA: TGTGCCAGCTCACCACCGAGCCAGGGGGCTACCTACGAGCAGTACTTC.

The genes are TRBV27 and TRBJ2-3, with D possibly being TRBD2 (5 bases). The CDR3 spans 14 residues. Germline V lookup: CDR1 MNHEY, CDR2 SMNVEV (reference sequence). V gave up 4 bases and J gave up 3 bases, with 11 bases separating them. The CDR3 nucleotides are TGTGCCAGCAGTTACAACGGGGTAACAGATACGCAGTATTTT. Its translation is CASSYNGVTDTQYF.

This clone was counted between two and nine times. The chain is built from TRBV7-8 and TRBJ2-1, with 7 positions matching TRBD2. The V and J ends lost 5 bases and 4 bases, in that order; junction bases with no gene match: 8. This CDR3 comprises 15 residues. The V gene's germline CDR1 is SGHVS and CDR2 FQNEAQ. In nucleotides, the CDR3 is TGTGCCAGCAGCCCGAGGGAGGGCCTATACAATGAGCAGTTCTTC. The encoded protein is CASSPREGLYNEQFF.

The CDR3 protein is CASSYRGAQETQYF. For the CDR3, the DNA is TGTGCCAGCAGCTACCGGGGGGCCCAGGAGACCCAGTACTTC. The rearrangement uses TRBV7-9 and TRBJ2-5; weak D call: TRBD2 (7 bases). Germline-derived CDR1 and CDR2 are SEHNR and FQNEAQ (reference sequence). V lost 4 bases to trimming and J lost 5 bases, with 14 bases between them. The CDR3 sequence is 14 residues long.

V and J are TRBV9 and TRBJ1-2; 8 bases map to TRBD1. The germline V gene has CDR1 SGDLS and CDR2 YYNGEE. The V segment lost 6 bases and the J segment 8 bases; nucleotides outside the gene matches: 9. CDR3 length: 13 amino acids. The CDR3 sequence is CASISDRGGGYTF. CDR3 DNA: TGTGCCAGCATCTCCGACAGGGGAGGAGGCTACACCTTC.

V is TRBV7-9 and J is TRBJ2-7, with 9 nucleotides matching TRBD1. The CDR3 is made up of 14 amino acids. Germline loops: CDR1 SEHNR, CDR2 FQNEAQ (reference sequence). V was clipped by 7 bases and J by 3 bases; unmatched bases: 7. For the CDR3, the DNA is TGTGCCAGCATCGCCGGGACAGGGTACTACGAGCAGTACTTC. Translating it yields CASIAGTGYYEQYF.

The V call is TRBV29-1, the J call TRBJ1-3; tentative D call: TRBD1 (5 bases). The V end was cut by 3 bases, the J end by 2 bases, with 11 bases between. The CDR3 consists of 14 residues. Germline V lookup: CDR1 SQVTM, CDR2 ANQGSEA. Here the CDR3 reads CSVEVGGTGNTIYF. CDR3 in DNA: TGCAGCGTTGAGGTCGGGGGTACTGGAAACACCATATATTTT.

V is TRBV11-2 and J is TRBJ2-3; D is perhaps TRBD1 (6 bases). The CDR3 runs 16 residues. Trimming removed 3 bases at V and 2 bases at J, with 15 bases between. The germline CDR1 and CDR2 sequences are SGHAT and FQNNGV. The CDR3 loop is CASSFITGSPTDTQYF. The CDR3, as DNA: TGTGCCAGCAGCTTTATTACAGGGAGTCCCACAGATACGCAGTATTTT.

The chain uses TRBV19 and TRBJ2-7, with unresolved D. Trimming removed 4 bases at V and 2 bases at J, with 12 bases between. This CDR3 region has 14 residues. CDR1 and CDR2 (germline): LNHDA, SQIVND (reference sequence). The CDR3 nucleotides are TGTGCCAGTAGTACCCGACACCTTACCTACGAGCAGTACTTC. This gives the protein CASSTRHLTYEQYF.

The chain couples TRBV7-2 to TRBJ2-7; no firm D call. V was trimmed by 0 bases and J by 3 bases, leaving 6 bases between them. This CDR3 comprises 13 residues. The germline V gene has CDR1 SGHTA and CDR2 FQGNSA. As DNA, the CDR3 is TGTGCCAGCAGCTTAGCGGCTGACTACGAGCAGTACTTC. Encoded protein: CASSLAADYEQYF.

The CDR3 bases are TGTGCCAGCAGTTACGGAGTCCCTACTTACAATGAGCAGTTCTTC. Translation: CASSYGVPTYNEQFF. The chain links TRBV25-1 to TRBJ2-1; D unresolved. V was cut by 5 bases and J by 4 bases, with 15 bases left in between. The CDR3 is made up of 15 amino acids. From germline, CDR1 is MGHDK and CDR2 SYGVNS.

Details on this clone: Relative to the germline gene, one junction end is altered; a read error may explain this. The chain employs TRBV7-9 and TRBJ1-4; D possibly corresponds to TRBD1 (6 bases). The CDR3 runs to 12 residues. The germline gives CDR1 SEHNR, CDR2 FQNEAQ (reference sequence). The CDR3 loop is CSSRDIQEKLFF. Written as DNA, the CDR3 is TGTTCCAGCAGGGACATACAAGAAAAACTGTTTTTT.

The CDR3 DNA reads TGTGCCAGCAGCTTCCGGGGGTGGTATAGCAATCAGCCCCAGCATTTT. Translation gives CASSFRGWYSNQPQHF. V and J are TRBV7-2 and TRBJ1-5; perhaps TRBD1 as D (5 bases). The CDR3 extends over 16 amino acids. V was shortened by 3 bases and J by 0 bases, with 12 bases between the two germline ends. Germline V CDR1 and CDR2: SGHTA, FQGNSA.

The rearrangement links TRBV4-1 to TRBJ1-5; perhaps TRBD1 as D (5 bases). Trimming removed 4 bases at V and 5 bases at J, with 15 bases between. CDR3 size: 15 residues. Germline V lookup: CDR1 MGHRA, CDR2 YSYEKL. The CDR3 here is CASSPNFREDQPQHF. CDR3 coding DNA: TGCGCCAGCAGCCCAAATTTCAGGGAAGATCAGCCCCAGCATTTT.

This clone was counted a few times. This sequence joins TRBV12-5 and TRBJ1-4, with TRBD1 matching over 8 bases. Trimming at V came to 0 bases and at J to 2 bases, leaving 8 bases not matched to a gene. CDR1 and CDR2 (germline): LGHNT, FRNRAP. The CDR3 contains 18 residues. The CDR3 nucleotides are TGTGCTAGTGGTTTGGTACGGGGGGACAGGTCTACTAATGAAAAACTGTTTTTT. It encodes CASGLVRGDRSTNEKLFF.

This chain joins TRBV7-9 and TRBJ1-1; no firm D call. This CDR3 contains 16 residues. Germline CDR1 SEHNR, CDR2 FQNEAQ (reference sequence). V dropped 0 bases and J dropped 0 bases, with 11 bases sitting between them. CDR3: CASSLAPGEMNTEAFF. In DNA, the CDR3 is TGTGCCAGCAGCTTAGCCCCAGGCGAAATGAACACTGAAGCTTTCTTT.

The chain links TRBV7-3 to TRBJ2-7; tentative D call: TRBD2 (6 bases). This CDR3 comprises 15 residues. V was cut by 3 bases and J by 3 bases, with 15 bases left in between. Looked up from germline, CDR1 is SGHTA and CDR2 is FQGTGA. The CDR3: CASSFDNGGYYEQYF. The CDR3, as DNA: TGTGCCAGCAGCTTTGACAACGGGGGATACTACGAGCAGTACTTC.

The chain uses TRBV4-2 and TRBJ2-1; TRBD2 aligns across 9 bases. Germline V gene sequence: CDR1 LGHNA, CDR2 YNFKEQ. This CDR3 has 21 amino acids. With 1 base clipped from V and 7 bases from J, the junction kept 23 bases outside the gene matches. This CDR3 is CASSQGSGAGALAGMKNEQFF. The DNA of the CDR3 is TGTGCCAGCAGCCAAGGGTCGGGGGCGGGGGCCCTAGCGGGGATGAAGAATGAGCAGTTCTTC.

This clone was seen a handful of times. V usage is TRBV28 and J usage is TRBJ2-7; possible D gene TRBD1, 5 bases. Germline V CDR1 and CDR2: MDHEN, SYDVKM. The CDR3 is 14 amino acids. V was shortened by 1 base and J by 1 base, with 8 bases between the two germline ends. Here the CDR3 DNA reads TGTGCCAGCAGTTTATTGGACATATCCTACGAGCAGTACTTC. It is translated as CASSLLDISYEQYF.

The chain has TRBV28 and TRBJ1-1; 12 bases are shared with TRBD1. Germline-derived CDR1 and CDR2 are MDHEN and SYDVKM. The CDR3 spans 17 residues. The trim removed 6 bases at V and 6 bases at J, leaving 14 bases unmatched. Written as DNA, the CDR3 is TGTGCCAGCAGCCAAGGTCGGGACAGGGGGCTTCGGGCTGAAGCTTTCTTT. Amino acids: CASSQGRDRGLRAEAFF.

The J gene is TRBJ1-2, the V gene TRBV27; a weak D match, TRBD1 (5 bases). CDR1 and CDR2 (germline): MNHEY, SMNVEV (reference sequence). The length of the CDR3 is 14 residues. V was trimmed by 0 bases and J by 7 bases, leaving 12 bases between them. Here the CDR3 DNA reads TGTGCCAGCAGTTTATCGTACAGGTTGGCTGGCTACACCTTC. This sequence encodes CASSLSYRLAGYTF.

The J gene is TRBJ2-2, the V gene TRBV9; unclear D gene. This CDR3 has 16 residues. Germline CDR1 is SGDLS and CDR2 is YYNGEE. Trimming shortened V by 3 bases and J by 0 bases, and 12 bases separated the two germline ends. CDR3 DNA sequence: TGTGCCAGCAGCGCCGGTGTCGTGACGAACACCGGGGAGCTGTTTTTT. Translating it yields CASSAGVVTNTGELFF.

The chain is built from TRBV6-1 and TRBJ2-7; tentatively, D is TRBD2 (6 bases). CDR1 is MNHNS, CDR2 SASEGT, per germline. This CDR3 is 14 amino acids long. Trimming pared 0 bases from V and 3 bases from J, leaving 9 bases between. The CDR3, as DNA: TGTGCCAGCAGTGAAGCCGCCGGGGGCTACGAGCAGTACTTC. Translating it yields CASSEAAGGYEQYF.

This clone has a handful of counts. This chain joins TRBV25-1 and TRBJ1-2; 7 bases are a match to TRBD1. Germline-derived CDR1 and CDR2 are MGHDK and SYGVNS. This CDR3 comprises 14 residues. J gave up 5 bases and V 2 bases, and 5 bases lay outside the gene matches. CDR3 sequence reads: CASSENWDRYGYTF. The CDR3 DNA reads as TGTGCCAGCAGTGAAAATTGGGACAGATATGGCTACACCTTC.